This TCR beta chain was captured by sequencing in a study of circulating CD8 cells and anti-PD-1 response in melanoma (TCRdb year 2020). For context, the study as a whole: Nivolumab was administered to patients intravenously at 3 mg/kg every 2 weeks. The melanoma cohort included approximately 13 patients, of whom seven received anti-PD-1 as first-line therapy and six had previously received targeted therapy or immunotherapy. On on-treatment samples, PD-1 was detected using a biotinylated anti-human IgG4 antibody. The TCR repertoire analysis was performed on roughly eleven melanoma patients, comprising 7 non-responders and 4 responders. Responders were defined as patients showing complete or partial responses, and non-responders as patients showing stable or progressive disease (RECIST v1.1).

There are 14 amino acids in the CDR3, from cysteine to phenylalanine inclusive. Only the CDR3 DNA is retained, 42 bases long and in frame from the first base. A BD FACSAria II cell sorter was used to sort four subsets, defined by PD-1 and/or TIGIT, from live CD3+CD8+TCRalphabeta+ cells. To characterize relevance to anti-PD-1 therapy response, circulating CD8 T cells were sorted into four subsets based on PD-1 and TIGIT expression. For each sorted CD8 T-cell subset, both the TCR alpha and TCR beta chains were sequenced. Peripheral blood was collected at three points: before the first anti-PD-1 injection, after two injections and after four injections. PBMCs were immediately isolated by Ficoll gradient centrifugation. Until use, PBMCs were stored frozen in liquid nitrogen in RPMI containing approximately 20% FCS and approximately 9.4% DMSO. After thawing, PBMCs were stained with a viability dye and with antibodies against CD3, CD8alpha, TCRalphabeta, PD-1 and TIGIT. Total RNA was extracted with the RNeasy Kit, and every sample reached a RIN above 7.

This clonotype is considered medium-sized (0.01 to 0.1%). The antigen this receptor binds is unknown. Base qualities are not at hand, and no much larger clone is one base apart. The full study reports these points: Repertoires were mostly private between subsets, with fewer than 7% of TRB clonotypes shared at M1, and the greatest sharing occurred between DPOS and TIGIT. The highest diversity was observed in the DNEG repertoire, similar and higher clonality was shown by the PD-1 and DPOS repertoires, and the lowest diversity was found in the TIGIT repertoires. Because tumor material was not accessible, tumor reactivity was instead assessed by peptide assays on expanded sorted subsets. The authors pointed out that the cohort included both treatment-naive and previously treated patients, and that this mix could influence the results. Because of limited material, replicates were generally not included when the experiments were performed. The published TCR repertoire comparisons used only baseline and M1 samples from a small cohort with few responders.

This sample was sequenced with a NextSeq 500. The QIAseq Immune Repertoire RNA Library Kit, Human TCR Panel, was used to prepare TCR libraries from 15 ng of total RNA. Sequencing of the TCR libraries was done on an Illumina NextSeq with a Mid Output V2 kit and asymmetric 261x41 paired-end reads. Each TCR library was diluted to approximately 4 nM, pooled, denatured and loaded at approximately 0.97 pM. On the authors' methods: TCR FASTQ files were processed in the QIAGEN GeneGlobe Data Analysis Center, and downstream analysis was performed in R 3.5.2. Clonality was calculated as one minus Shannon entropy normalized by the log of the number of unique productive sequences. Fisher exact tests at 5% FDR, run separately within each subset, picked out TRA or TRB clonotypes whose abundance differed between baseline and M1. Clonotypes with differential abundance were classified as emerging, expanding, contracting or non-expanding/contracting. Repertoire overlap between patients was measured with Morisita's overlap index. Using fastp trimming at Q25 and MiXCR clonotype assembly, TCRdb reanalyzed the public sequencing data and kept in-frame beta chains. Here each entry gathers all rows of one CDR3 protein and keeps the most common genes and DNA. TCRdb assigned the V and J calls; the authors' analysis was not used. The sample has 850 to 1,000 distinct CDR3 sequences on record, 8.5% to 10% of them singletons. The ten largest clones add up to about 54% of the sample.

This TCR derives from a human donor with melanoma. Rearrangement joined TRBV21-1 to TRBJ2-5. TRBV21-1 is tagged as a pseudogene. The specimen comprised CD8+ T cells from PBMCs, sampled at baseline or after one month of anti-PD-1 therapy (not recorded which). The CDR3 protein is CASSKLGVGETQYF. The DNA sequence is TGTGCCAGCAGCAAACTTGGGGTGGGAGAGACCCAGTACTTC.